This T cell receptor beta chain came from a study of cytomegalovirus exposure and HLA in healthy donors. Study at large: Counted in an early data release were roughly 87 million unique TCRs from HLA-typed donors. Whole-study results and caveats: Most TCRs appeared rarely, but some public TCRs recurred in many donors. TCR beta V segments were, for the most part, productive about 87% or about 30% of the time in an earlier analysis.

The PCR was carried out with 60 Vbeta primers and 13 Jbeta primers. The table came from immunoSEQ multiplex PCR; TCRdb's copy has only in-frame clones and leaves some out. Of around 45,000 clones listed, roughly 51% were seen once; the top ten hold 6%. This clone was observed a handful of times. Its antigen remains unknown. Germline CDR1 is MDHEN and CDR2 is SYDVKM. This CDR3 is 12 amino acids long. Trimming left V 6 bases short and J 1 base short, with 6 bases between. The chain uses TRBV28 and TRBJ1-1; D remains unclear. The source material was PBMCs. The clonotype comes from a man aged 60-69 years in good health and CMV-seronegative. CDR3 nucleotide sequence: TGTGCCAGCAGGAGCCCGAACACTGAAGCTTTCTTT. Translation gives CASRSPNTEAFF.